This T cell receptor (beta chain) is drawn from a study of control samples from healthy donors and cancer patients. This table comes from immunoSEQ multiplex PCR, and its TCRdb copy is limited to in-frame clones, with some not included. The sample includes about 130,000 clones, 85% to 95% of them seen just once. The specimen was PBMCs. This receptor was identified in a man older than 75 with head and neck cancer.

In DNA, the CDR3 is TGTGCTAGTGGTAGGGGCAGTCAAGAGACCCAGTACTTC. The encoded protein is CASGRGSQETQYF. V and J are TRBV12-5 and TRBJ2-5; possible D gene TRBD1, 5 bases. Trimming stripped 5 bases from V and 2 bases from J, with 9 bases between. The CDR3 runs to 13 residues. Germline V gives CDR1 LGHNT, CDR2 FRNRAP.